The 30 T cell receptor beta chains given below trace back to one sample, sequenced in a study of cytomegalovirus exposure and HLA in healthy donors. With 60 Vbeta and 13 Jbeta primers, the PCR was carried out. The assay was immunoSEQ multiplex PCR, and TCRdb's table has in-frame clones only and misses some. Among about 160,000 clones, about 65% were seen once, and the ten largest hold 7% to 7.5%. Source material: PBMCs. These receptors came from a man aged 40-50 years in good health and CMV-seropositive.

This chain connects TRBV6-1 to TRBJ2-2; 7 bases map to TRBD1. CDR3 length equals 15 residues. The V segment lost 4 bases and the J segment 2 bases; nucleotides outside the gene matches: 4. Germline CDR1 is MNHNS and CDR2 is SASEGT. The CDR3 nucleotides read TGTGCCAGCAGTGCCAGGGACAGAAACACCGGGGAGCTGTTTTTT. This codes for CASSARDRNTGELFF.

This clone showed up just a few times. The CDR3: CASSPGTGWNTEAFF. DNA of the CDR3: TGTGCCAGCAGCCCCGGGACAGGGTGGAACACTGAAGCTTTCTTT. This chain uses TRBV7-9 with TRBJ1-1; 9 bases fit TRBD1. Germline V gives CDR1 SEHNR, CDR2 FQNEAQ (reference sequence). With 5 bases clipped from V and 1 base from J, the junction kept 5 bases outside the gene matches. This CDR3 contains 15 residues.

The DNA for the CDR3 is TGTGCCAGCAGCGACCCTAGCGGGGGGCTGGTAGGTACGCAGTATTTT. Translating it yields CASSDPSGGLVGTQYF. The chain combines TRBV13 with TRBJ2-3; TRBD2 agrees at 11 bases. Germline V gene lookup returns CDR1 PRHDT and CDR2 FYEKMQ (reference sequence). Unmatched junction bases numbered 12, after V lost 5 bases and J lost 8 bases. The CDR3 loop spans 16 amino acids.

The chain is built from TRBV13 and TRBJ2-2, with TRBD1 matching 8 bases. Germline V lookup: CDR1 PRHDT, CDR2 FYEKMQ (reference sequence). The CDR3 is made up of 13 amino acids. The trim removed 5 bases at V and 7 bases at J, leaving 3 bases unmatched. CDR3: CASSRTGFGELFF. The CDR3 DNA is TGTGCCAGCAGCCGGACAGGGTTCGGGGAGCTGTTTTTT.

For the CDR3, the DNA is TGTGCCAGCTCACCCCCCACAGGGTTGAACACTGAAGCTTTCTTT. This sequence encodes CASSPPTGLNTEAFF. V gene TRBV18 combines with J gene TRBJ1-1, with D perhaps TRBD1 (6 bases). Germline V CDR1 and CDR2: KGHSH, LQKENI. The CDR3 spans 15 residues. The V end lost 3 bases, the J end lost 0 bases, and 11 bases lay between the germline ends.

CDR3 in DNA: TGTGCCAGCAGCCACCCGACTAGCAGGGCCTACGAGCAGTACTTC. Translation gives CASSHPTSRAYEQYF. This chain joins TRBV7-9 and TRBJ2-7; 7 bases line up with TRBD2. Per the germline V gene, CDR1 is SEHNR and CDR2 is FQNEAQ (reference sequence). The trim removed 5 bases at V and 2 bases at J, leaving 9 bases unmatched. The CDR3 has 15 residues.

This clone was found a few times. The chain uses TRBV5-6 and TRBJ2-7; 8 nucleotides agree with TRBD2. The germline V gene has CDR1 SGHDT and CDR2 YYEEEE. V shed 1 base, J shed 7 bases, and the junction held 16 bases outside the gene matches. This CDR3 region has 17 residues. Here the CDR3 reads CASSLFVGGGTSWEQYF. The CDR3 coding sequence is TGTGCCAGCAGCTTGTTTGTTGGCGGGGGGACCTCCTGGGAGCAGTACTTC.

The chain joins TRBV4-3 to TRBJ1-2; D not certain. Looked up from germline, CDR1 is LGHNA and CDR2 is YSLEER. Trimming stripped 0 bases from V and 5 bases from J, with 13 bases between. The CDR3 runs 15 residues. The CDR3 DNA reads as TGCGCCAGCAGCCAAGATGGCGGGGTGCGGTATGGCTACACCTTC. It is translated as CASSQDGGVRYGYTF.

CDR3 loop: CAKGVSTDTQYF. For the CDR3, the DNA is TGTGCGAAGGGGGTTAGCACAGATACGCAGTATTTT. The chain links TRBV30 to TRBJ2-3, with D possibly TRBD1 on 6 matching bases. The CDR3 totals 12 residues. In germline, CDR1 is GTSNPN, CDR2 SVGIG (reference sequence).

The sample holds one count of this clone. The chain combines TRBV10-3 with TRBJ1-4; D is possibly TRBD1 (5 bases). The V gene lost 10 bases and the J gene lost 2 bases, with 11 bases spanning the gap. The CDR3 spans 13 residues. Germline CDR1 ENHRY, CDR2 SYGVKD. The CDR3 protein is CATQGQTNEKLFF. The CDR3 nucleotides are TGTGCCACTCAGGGTCAGACTAATGAAAAACTGTTTTTT.

The CDR3: CAQRQGGRNTIYF. Written as DNA, the CDR3 is TGTGCCCAACGACAGGGTGGGAGAAACACCATATATTTT. This chain links TRBV30 with TRBJ1-3, with TRBD1 matching over 7 bases. The germline V gene encodes CDR1 GTSNPN and CDR2 SVGIG (reference sequence). The CDR3 runs 13 residues. The ends lost 8 bases at V and 5 bases at J; junction bases unmatched: 9.

This chain connects TRBV6-1 to TRBJ1-2; D perhaps matches TRBD1 (5 bases). Germline CDR1 and CDR2: MNHNS and SASEGT. The CDR3 loop spans 14 amino acids. V lost 1 base and J 5 bases, leaving 11 bases between the germline ends. The chain's CDR3 is CASSEGRTPYGYTF. CDR3 nucleotides: TGTGCCAGCAGTGAAGGTCGGACACCGTATGGCTACACCTTC.

This CDR3 is CAIGLAGDETQYF. CDR3 coding DNA: TGTGCCATCGGACTAGCGGGGGATGAGACCCAGTACTTC. The chain couples TRBV10-3 to TRBJ2-5; 13 bases are a match to TRBD2. The CDR3 runs 13 residues. Germline trimming cut 8 bases from V and 5 bases from J; bases unmatched to any gene: 2. The germline CDR1 and CDR2 sequences are ENHRY and SYGVKD.

The chain couples TRBV27 to TRBJ2-7; D is unresolved. CDR3 length: 10 residues. Germline values: CDR1 MNHEY, CDR2 SMNVEV (reference sequence). The CDR3 reads CAFPPNEQYF. The CDR3 region has the DNA TGTGCTTTTCCCCCCAACGAGCAGTACTTC.

The chain couples TRBV9 to TRBJ2-3, with TRBD2 matching 7 bases. The J segment lost 2 bases and the V segment lost 3 bases, leaving 6 bases of the junction unmatched. From germline, CDR1 is SGDLS and CDR2 YYNGEE. CDR3 size: 15 residues. In DNA, the CDR3 is TGTGCCAGCAGCGGAACAACTAGCGCCACAGATACGCAGTATTTT. It encodes CASSGTTSATDTQYF.

The chain recombines TRBV10-3 with TRBJ2-1, with 10 bases matching TRBD1. The germline V gene has CDR1 ENHRY and CDR2 SYGVKD. The CDR3 extends over 16 amino acids. V lost 0 bases to trimming and J lost 10 bases; unmatched junction nucleotides: 9. In DNA form, the CDR3 reads TGTGCCATCAGTGAGTCGGACAGGGGGAATCAGGGAGAGCAGTTCTTC. It is translated as CAISESDRGNQGEQFF.

J is TRBJ2-7 and V is TRBV28; D gene uncertain. Germline CDR1 reads MDHEN; CDR2 reads SYDVKM. The CDR3 is made up of 11 amino acids. V was cut by 6 bases and J by 5 bases, with 8 bases left in between. CDR3 DNA: TGTGCCAGCAGGGAGACCGACGAGCAGTACTTC. This codes for CASRETDEQYF.

The rearrangement joins TRBV2 to TRBJ1-1, with D possibly TRBD1 on 6 matching bases. The CDR3 has 13 residues. The germline CDR1 and CDR2 sequences are SNHLY and FYNNEI. With 10 bases removed from V and 1 base from J, the gap between germline ends came to 13 bases. Here the CDR3 reads CATDRQENTEAFF. CDR3 DNA sequence: TGTGCCACCGATAGACAGGAGAACACTGAAGCTTTCTTT.

The sample holds one count of this clone. The rearrangement links TRBV6-6 to TRBJ1-2; 10 positions agree with TRBD1. This CDR3 has 14 amino acids. Trimming removed 5 bases from V and 0 bases from J; junction bases left unmatched: 0. In germline, CDR1 is MNHNY, CDR2 SVGAGI (reference sequence). The chain's CDR3 is CASSGTGANYGYTF. Written as DNA, the CDR3 is TGTGCCAGCAGTGGGACAGGGGCTAACTATGGCTACACCTTC.

The chain has TRBV29-1 and TRBJ1-2, with 7 bases aligning to TRBD1. The germline gives CDR1 SQVTM, CDR2 ANQGSEA. CDR3 length: 12 residues. V shed 7 bases, J shed 6 bases, and the junction held 8 bases outside the gene matches. The DNA for the CDR3 is TGCAGCGCAGCCGGGACAGAAAATGGCTACACCTTC. Residues: CSAAGTENGYTF.

The chain links TRBV10-3 to TRBJ1-1; 7 bases are a match to TRBD1. In germline, CDR1 is ENHRY, CDR2 SYGVKD. The CDR3 is 16 residues long. The ends lost 4 bases at V and 6 bases at J; junction bases unmatched: 14. Here the CDR3 reads CAISVQPTTGEPEAFF. The DNA of the CDR3 is TGTGCCATCAGTGTTCAGCCAACTACAGGGGAGCCTGAAGCTTTCTTT.

Only a few counts were recorded for this clone. A read error may produce the germline difference seen at one junction end. This sequence joins TRBV7-7 and TRBJ2-5, with D perhaps TRBD1 (6 bases). Germline CDR1 is SSHAT and CDR2 is FNYEAQ (reference sequence). The CDR3 sequence is 15 residues long. In DNA, the CDR3 is TGTGCTAGCAGCTTCGCACAGGGAAAGGGAGAGACCCAGTACTTC. Residues: CASSFAQGKGETQYF.

This clone was seen more than once but under ten times. The chain joins TRBV5-6 to TRBJ2-4; 7 bases match TRBD2. The CDR3 contains 13 residues. Trimming at V came to 4 bases and at J to 8 bases, leaving 6 bases not matched to a gene. Germline values: CDR1 SGHDT, CDR2 YYEEEE. The CDR3 DNA reads TGTGCCAGCAGCCTGGGGGGGAGGGACATTCAGTACTTC. Translated, it gives CASSLGGRDIQYF.

This clone was picked up a small number of times. V gene TRBV4-2 combines with J gene TRBJ2-2; TRBD1 matches 8 bases. The V and J ends lost 1 base and 7 bases, in that order; junction bases with no gene match: 2. Per the germline V gene, CDR1 is LGHNA and CDR2 is YNFKEQ. This CDR3 spans 14 amino acids. DNA for the CDR3: TGTGCCAGCAGCCAAGGGACAGGGTACGGGGAGCTGTTTTTT. This gives the protein CASSQGTGYGELFF.

V and J are TRBV6-5 and TRBJ2-3; the D gene is possibly TRBD1 (5 bases). Germline CDR1 reads MNHEY; CDR2 reads SVGAGI. V was pared by 2 bases and J by 6 bases, with 18 bases between. This CDR3 spans 16 amino acids. The CDR3 is CASSYRLSSRADTQYF. The DNA for the CDR3 is TGTGCCAGCAGTTACCGACTTTCCTCCAGGGCGGATACGCAGTATTTT.

This chain joins TRBV19 and TRBJ1-5; tentatively, D is TRBD1 (5 bases). The CDR3 has 16 residues. Trimming pared 3 bases from V and 1 base from J, leaving 13 bases between. Per germline, CDR1 LNHDA and CDR2 SQIVND (reference sequence). CDR3 DNA: TGTGCCAGTAGTATGGGAGGGGTCTGGAGCAATCAGCCCCAGCATTTT. It encodes CASSMGGVWSNQPQHF.

The chain links TRBV4-2 to TRBJ1-6, with D maybe TRBD1 (5 bases). CDR1 is LGHNA, CDR2 YNFKEQ, per germline. The germline V and J ends were trimmed by 7 bases and 7 bases, with 17 bases remaining between them. This CDR3 contains 15 residues. CDR3 sequence reads: CASTLHDSENSPLHF. As DNA, the CDR3 is TGTGCCAGCACCCTCCATGACAGTGAAAATTCACCCCTCCACTTT.

This chain uses TRBV11-2 with TRBJ2-5; 8 bases map to TRBD1. After removal of 5 bases from V and 3 bases from J, the junction contained 5 bases not matched to a gene. In germline, CDR1 is SGHAT, CDR2 FQNNGV. The CDR3 spans 14 residues. The CDR3 DNA reads as TGTGCCAGCAGCGCCAGGACAGGGAAAGAGACCCAGTACTTC. Amino acid sequence: CASSARTGKETQYF.

This sequence joins TRBV6-4 and TRBJ1-1; no clear D. Trimming took 6 bases from V and 4 from J, leaving 15 bases between them. The CDR3 is 14 amino acids. Per germline, CDR1 MRHNA and CDR2 SNTAGT. Here the CDR3 reads CASRETNLGTEAFF. The CDR3 DNA sequence: TGTGCCAGCAGGGAGACCAATCTCGGCACTGAAGCTTTCTTT.

The chain employs TRBV5-1 and TRBJ2-5, with 7 bases lining up with TRBD2. Germline V CDR1 and CDR2: SGHRS, YFSETQ. The CDR3 runs 13 residues. The trim removed 2 bases at V and 5 bases at J, leaving 3 bases unmatched. CDR3 nucleotides: TGCGCCAGCAGCTTACCCGGGGGGGAGACCCAGTACTTC. This translates into CASSLPGGETQYF.